This T cell receptor (beta chain) was found in a study of Graves' ophthalmopathy and Graves' hyperthyroidism. V lost 8 bases to trimming and J lost 2 bases, with 19 bases between them. The length of the CDR3 is 16 residues. Germline V gene sequence: CDR1 SNHLY, CDR2 FYNNEI. In the case of this clonotype: Antigen specificity is unknown.

Enrollment excluded any patients with other autoimmune diseases, uncontrolled infections, pregnancy or lactation. Whole-study findings and limits: Appearing in blood as well were most expanded thyroid clonotypes above 0.001 frequency. Ophthalmopathy could be told apart from stable hyperthyroidism by a 13-signature model (approximately 90% sensitivity, over 65% specificity).

The TCR beta CDR3 regions underwent amplification from RNA transcripts. In the first round, RT-PCR was carried out with HTBI primers, and a multiplex PCR formed the second round. Each CDR3 protein gets one entry after TCRdb re-called the multiplex PCR reads with MiXCR. The sample shows 900,000 to 1,200,000 distinct CDR3 sequences, about two fifths of them seen only once. Source material: peripheral blood or thyroid tissue (not recorded which). This sequence joins TRBV2 and TRBJ1-5, with D tentatively TRBD1 (6 bases). The source is an adult man with Graves' hyperthyroidism. CDR3 nucleotides: TGTGCCAGCTCGCACAGGGCTGTAGGTGGCAATCAGCCCCAGCATTTT. Protein sequence: CASSHRAVGGNQPQHF.